This T cell receptor (beta chain) is drawn from a study of identical twins. This clonotype was observed a handful of times. Antigen unknown. Using its own MiXCR run on the 5' RACE reads, TCRdb lists one record per CDR3 protein. The sample contains approximately 250,000 distinct CDR3 sequences, under 8.5% of which appear only once. General study results and limits: Insertions were reduced in abundant cord blood beta clonotypes but not in memory repertoires.

This CDR3 is 20 amino acids long. Germline lookup yields CDR1 MNHEY and CDR2 SVGEGT. The ends were cut back, 0 bases at V and 0 bases at J, with 21 bases in the middle. A further study also used this sample, focusing on T cells expressing NK-cell markers. That study reports: NKG2C+ dominant clonotypes from 5 to 7 donors made up about 1.0-7.5% of CD8+ T cells. Leadership of the CD3+CD56-NKG2C+ fraction also belonged to these clonotypes in several donors. HCMV specificity of the expanded NKG2C+ T cell clones stayed unclear.

Sequenced material: CD8+ T cells sorted from blood. The chain links TRBV6-2 or TRBV6-3 to TRBJ2-1; the D call may be TRBD1 or TRBD2 (6 bases each). The sequence came from a woman aged 18-29 years in good health. CDR3 protein: CASSYSVGEKGGPSYNEQFF. CDR3 in DNA: TGTGCCAGCAGTTACTCGGTGGGGGAGAAGGGGGGCCCCTCCTACAATGAGCAGTTCTTC.